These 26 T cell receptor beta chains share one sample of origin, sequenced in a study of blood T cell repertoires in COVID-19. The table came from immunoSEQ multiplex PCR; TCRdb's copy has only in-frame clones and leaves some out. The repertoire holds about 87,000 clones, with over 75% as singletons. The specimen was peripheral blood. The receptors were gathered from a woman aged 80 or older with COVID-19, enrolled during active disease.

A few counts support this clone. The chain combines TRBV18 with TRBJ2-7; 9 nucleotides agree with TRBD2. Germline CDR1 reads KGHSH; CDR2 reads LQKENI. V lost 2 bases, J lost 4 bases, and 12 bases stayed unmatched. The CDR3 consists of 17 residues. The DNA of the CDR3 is TGTGCCAGCTCACCAATTGCAGGGCGGGAGGGCACGTACGAGCAGTACTTC. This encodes CASSPIAGREGTYEQYF.

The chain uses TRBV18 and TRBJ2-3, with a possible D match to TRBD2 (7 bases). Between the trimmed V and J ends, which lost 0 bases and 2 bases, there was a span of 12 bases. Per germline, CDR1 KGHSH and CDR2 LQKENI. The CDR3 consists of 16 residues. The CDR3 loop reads CASSPPGGAYTDTQYF. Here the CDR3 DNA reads TGTGCCAGCTCACCACCGGGGGGGGCCTACACAGATACGCAGTATTTT. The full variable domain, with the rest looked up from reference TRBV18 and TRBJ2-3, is NAGVMQNPRHLVRRRGQEARLRCSPMKGHSHVYWYRQLPEEGLKFMVYLQKENIIDESGMPKERFSAEFPKEGPSILRIQQVVRGDSAAYFCASSPPGGAYTDTQYFGPGTRLTVL.

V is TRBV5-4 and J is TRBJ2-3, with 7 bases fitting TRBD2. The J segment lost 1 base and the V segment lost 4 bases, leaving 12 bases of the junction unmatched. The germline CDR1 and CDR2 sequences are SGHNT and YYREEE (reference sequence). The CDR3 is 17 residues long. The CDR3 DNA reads TGTGCCAGCAGCATCCCGGGCGGTGGGGGGGGCACAGATACGCAGTATTTT. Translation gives CASSIPGGGGGTDTQYF.

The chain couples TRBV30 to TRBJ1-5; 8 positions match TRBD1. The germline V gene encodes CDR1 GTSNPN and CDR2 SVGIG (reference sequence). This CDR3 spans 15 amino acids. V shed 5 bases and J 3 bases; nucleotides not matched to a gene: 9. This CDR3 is CAWAPGQANNQPQHF. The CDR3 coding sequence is TGTGCCTGGGCACCGGGACAGGCAAACAATCAGCCCCAGCATTTT.

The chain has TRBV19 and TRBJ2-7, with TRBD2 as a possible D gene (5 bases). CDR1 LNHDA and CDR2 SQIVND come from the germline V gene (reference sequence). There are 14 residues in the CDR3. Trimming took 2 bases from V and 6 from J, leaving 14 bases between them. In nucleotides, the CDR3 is TGTGCCAGTAGTATATCACGAGGGAGACGCGAGCAGTACTTC. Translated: CASSISRGRREQYF.

DNA of the CDR3: TGTGCCAGCTCACGGGAACAGGGACCCCACTCCTACAATGAGCAGTTCTTC. Translated, it gives CASSREQGPHSYNEQFF. The rearrangement joins TRBV18 to TRBJ2-1; possibly TRBD1 for D (6 bases). The CDR3 has 17 residues. Germline CDR1 and CDR2: KGHSH and LQKENI. V was pared by 4 bases and J by 0 bases, with 16 bases between.

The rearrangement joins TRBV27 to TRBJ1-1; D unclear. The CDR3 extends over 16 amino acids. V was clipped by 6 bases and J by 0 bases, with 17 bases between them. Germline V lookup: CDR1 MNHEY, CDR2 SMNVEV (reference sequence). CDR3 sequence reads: CASSWTGRVVNTEAFF. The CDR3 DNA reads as TGTGCCAGCAGCTGGACCGGGAGGGTTGTGAACACTGAAGCTTTCTTT.

CDR3 in amino acids: CASSPLWSVNEKLFF. As DNA, the CDR3 is TGTGCCAGCAGTCCCCTCTGGTCAGTCAATGAAAAACTGTTTTTT. This chain uses TRBV27 with TRBJ1-4; D unresolved. Germline CDR1 MNHEY, CDR2 SMNVEV (reference sequence). V was pared by 5 bases and J by 5 bases, with 15 bases between. The CDR3 runs 15 residues.

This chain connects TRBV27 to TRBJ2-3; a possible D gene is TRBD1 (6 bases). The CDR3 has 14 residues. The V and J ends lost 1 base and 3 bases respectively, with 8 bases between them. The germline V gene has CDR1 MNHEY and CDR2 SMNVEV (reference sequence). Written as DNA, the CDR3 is TGTGCCAGCAGTTTATTAACAGGGACAGATACGCAGTATTTT. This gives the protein CASSLLTGTDTQYF.

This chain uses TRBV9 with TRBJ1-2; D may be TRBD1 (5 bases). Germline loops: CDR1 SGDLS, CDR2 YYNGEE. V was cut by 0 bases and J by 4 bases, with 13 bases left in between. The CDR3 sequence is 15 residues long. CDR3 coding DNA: TGTGCCAGCAGCGTAGGGGGGTGGACTAGCTATGGCTACACCTTC. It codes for CASSVGGWTSYGYTF.

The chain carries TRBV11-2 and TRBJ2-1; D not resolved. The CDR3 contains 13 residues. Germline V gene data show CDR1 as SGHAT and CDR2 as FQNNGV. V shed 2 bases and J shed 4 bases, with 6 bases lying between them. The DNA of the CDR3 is TGTGCCAGCAGCTTAAACGGGTACAATGAGCAGTTCTTC. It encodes CASSLNGYNEQFF. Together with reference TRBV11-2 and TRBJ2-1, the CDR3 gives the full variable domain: EAGVAQSPRYKIIEKRQSVAFWCNPISGHATLYWYQQILGQGPKLLIQFQNNGVVDDSQLPKDRFSAERLKGVDSTLKIQPAKLEDSAVYLCASSLNGYNEQFFGPGTRLTVL.

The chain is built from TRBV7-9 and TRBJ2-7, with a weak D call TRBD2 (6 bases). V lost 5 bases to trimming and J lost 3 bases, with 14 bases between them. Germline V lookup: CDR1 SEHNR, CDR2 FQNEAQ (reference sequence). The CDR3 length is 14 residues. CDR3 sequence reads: CASSPRDGGYEQYF. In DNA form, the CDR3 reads TGTGCCAGCAGCCCCCGGGACGGGGGCTACGAGCAGTACTTC.

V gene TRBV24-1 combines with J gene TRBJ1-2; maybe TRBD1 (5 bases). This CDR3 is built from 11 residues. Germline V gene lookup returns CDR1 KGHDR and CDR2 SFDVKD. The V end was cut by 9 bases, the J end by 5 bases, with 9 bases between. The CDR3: CATSSGYGYTF. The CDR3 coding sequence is TGTGCCACCTCCTCAGGGTATGGCTACACCTTC.

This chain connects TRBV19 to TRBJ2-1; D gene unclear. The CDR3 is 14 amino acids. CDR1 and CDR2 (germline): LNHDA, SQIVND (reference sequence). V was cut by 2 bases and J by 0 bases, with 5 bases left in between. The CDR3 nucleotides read TGTGCCAGTAGTATACTGAGCTCCTACAATGAGCAGTTCTTC. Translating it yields CASSILSSYNEQFF. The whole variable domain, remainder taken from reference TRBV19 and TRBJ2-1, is DGGITQSPKYLFRKEGQNVTLSCEQNLNHDAMYWYRQDPGQGLRLIYYSQIVNDFQKGDIAEGYSVSREKKESFPLTVTSAQKNPTAFYLCASSILSSYNEQFFGPGTRLTVL.

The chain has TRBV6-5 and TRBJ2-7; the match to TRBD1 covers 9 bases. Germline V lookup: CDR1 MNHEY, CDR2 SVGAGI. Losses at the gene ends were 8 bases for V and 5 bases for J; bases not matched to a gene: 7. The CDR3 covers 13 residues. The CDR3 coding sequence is TGTGCCAGCTGTTGGGACAGGGTCGACGAGCAGTACTTC. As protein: CASCWDRVDEQYF.

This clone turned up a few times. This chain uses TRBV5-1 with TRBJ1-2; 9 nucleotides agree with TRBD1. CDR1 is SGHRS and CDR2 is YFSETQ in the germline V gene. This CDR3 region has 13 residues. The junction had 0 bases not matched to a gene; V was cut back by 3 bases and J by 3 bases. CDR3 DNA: TGCGCCAGCAGCTGGGACAGGGACTATGGCTACACCTTC. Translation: CASSWDRDYGYTF.

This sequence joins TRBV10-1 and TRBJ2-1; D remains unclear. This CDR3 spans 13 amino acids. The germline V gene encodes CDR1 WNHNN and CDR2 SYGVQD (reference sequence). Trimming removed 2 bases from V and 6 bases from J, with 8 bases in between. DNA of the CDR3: TGCGCCAGCAGTGAGGCGGTTAGCAATGAGCAGTTCTTC. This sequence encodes CASSEAVSNEQFF.

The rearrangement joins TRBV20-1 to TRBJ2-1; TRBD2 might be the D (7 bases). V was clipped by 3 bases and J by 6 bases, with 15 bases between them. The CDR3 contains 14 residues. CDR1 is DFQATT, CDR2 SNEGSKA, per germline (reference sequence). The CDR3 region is CSASGGGAFNEQFF. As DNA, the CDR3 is TGCAGTGCTAGTGGTGGGGGGGCGTTCAATGAGCAGTTCTTC.

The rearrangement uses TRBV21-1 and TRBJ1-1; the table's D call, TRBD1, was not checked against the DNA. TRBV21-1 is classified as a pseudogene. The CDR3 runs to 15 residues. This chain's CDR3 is CASSRDRTTDTEAFF. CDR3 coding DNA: TGTGCCAGCAGCAGAGACAGGACAACGGACACTGAAGCTTTCTTT.

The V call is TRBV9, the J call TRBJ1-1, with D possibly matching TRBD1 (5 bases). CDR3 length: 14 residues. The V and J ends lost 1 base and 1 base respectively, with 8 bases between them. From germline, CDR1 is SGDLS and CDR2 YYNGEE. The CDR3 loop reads CASSVTGQNTEAFF. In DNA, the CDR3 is TGTGCCAGCAGCGTAACCGGACAGAACACTGAAGCTTTCTTT.

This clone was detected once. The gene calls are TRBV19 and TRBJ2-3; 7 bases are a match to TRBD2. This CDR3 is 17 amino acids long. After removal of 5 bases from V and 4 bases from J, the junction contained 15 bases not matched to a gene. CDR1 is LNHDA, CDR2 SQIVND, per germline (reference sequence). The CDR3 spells CASSPSSGAGAADTQYF. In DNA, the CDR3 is TGTGCCAGTAGTCCGTCTAGCGGAGCCGGGGCGGCAGATACGCAGTATTTT.

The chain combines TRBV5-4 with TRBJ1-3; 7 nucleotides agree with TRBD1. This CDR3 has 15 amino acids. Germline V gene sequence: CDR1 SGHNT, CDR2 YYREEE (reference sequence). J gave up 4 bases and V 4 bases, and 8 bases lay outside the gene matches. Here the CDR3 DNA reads TGTGCCAGCAGCACAAGACAGGGTTCCGGAAACACCATATATTTT. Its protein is CASSTRQGSGNTIYF.

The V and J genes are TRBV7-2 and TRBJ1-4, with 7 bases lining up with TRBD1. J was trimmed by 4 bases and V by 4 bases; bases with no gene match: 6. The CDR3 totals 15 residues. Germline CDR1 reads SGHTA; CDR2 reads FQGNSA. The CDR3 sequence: CASSYRQGDNEKLFF. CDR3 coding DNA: TGTGCCAGCAGCTATAGACAGGGAGATAATGAAAAACTGTTTTTT.

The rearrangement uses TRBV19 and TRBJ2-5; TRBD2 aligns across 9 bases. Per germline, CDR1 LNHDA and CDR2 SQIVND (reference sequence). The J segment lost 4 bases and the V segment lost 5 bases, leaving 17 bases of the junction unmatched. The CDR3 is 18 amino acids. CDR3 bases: TGTGCCAGTAGTCTCTGGGGAGTGGCGGCGGGAGGGCCAGAGACCCAGTACTTC. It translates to CASSLWGVAAGGPETQYF.

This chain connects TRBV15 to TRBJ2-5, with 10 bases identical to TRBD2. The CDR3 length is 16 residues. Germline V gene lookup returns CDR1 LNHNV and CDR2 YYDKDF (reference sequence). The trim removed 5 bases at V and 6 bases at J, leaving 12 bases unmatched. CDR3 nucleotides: TGTGCCACCAGCGACAGAAGCGGGGGGGATATGAAGACCCAGTACTTC. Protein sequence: CATSDRSGGDMKTQYF.

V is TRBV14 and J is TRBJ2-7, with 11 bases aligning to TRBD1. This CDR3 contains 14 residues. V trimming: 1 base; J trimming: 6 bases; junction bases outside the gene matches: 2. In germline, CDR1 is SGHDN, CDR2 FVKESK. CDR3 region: CASSQGGTGGEQYF. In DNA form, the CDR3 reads TGTGCCAGCAGCCAAGGTGGGACAGGGGGCGAGCAGTACTTC. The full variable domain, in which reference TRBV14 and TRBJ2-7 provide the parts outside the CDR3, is EAGVTQFPSHSVIEKGQTVTLRCDPISGHDNLYWYRRVMGKEIKFLLHFVKESKQDESGMPNNRFLAERTGGTYSTLKVQPAELEDSGVYFCASSQGGTGGEQYFGPGTRLTVT.